The rows below give T cell receptor beta chains drawn from one sample of a study of blood T cell repertoires in COVID-19. Profiled with immunoSEQ multiplex PCR; TCRdb holds only in-frame clones, not every one. This sample has about 150,000 clones, with roughly 80% found just once. Source material: peripheral blood. Every receptor here comes from a man between 70 and 80 years old with acute or convalescent COVID-19. The CDR3 runs from the conserved cysteine through the conserved F or W. D genes are given only for firm matches. Not every row has a clone size; where given, it reads once, few, many or a size class.

d_call: -
j_call: TRBJ1-2
v_call: TRBV4-2
clone_size: -
cdr3_aa: CASSQAGQNEQGYTF
cdr3_nt: TGTGCCAGCAGCCAAGCAGGGCAAAATGAGCAGGGCTACACCTTC

d_call: TRBD2
j_call: TRBJ2-7
v_call: TRBV6-5
clone_size: -
cdr3_aa: CASSRGVEQYF
cdr3_nt: TGTGCCAGCAGTCGGGGGGTCGAGCAGTACTTC

d_call: TRBD2
j_call: TRBJ2-3
v_call: TRBV19
clone_size: -
cdr3_aa: CASSIESGGWDTQYF
cdr3_nt: TGTGCCAGTAGTATAGAATCGGGGGGGTGGGATACGCAGTATTTT

d_call: TRBD1
j_call: TRBJ1-1
v_call: TRBV28
clone_size: few
cdr3_aa: CASSLVISGTGGLNTEAFF
cdr3_nt: TGTGCCAGCAGTTTAGTCATCTCGGGGACAGGAGGACTGAACACTGAAGCTTTCTTT

d_call: -
j_call: TRBJ1-4
v_call: TRBV24-1
clone_size: -
cdr3_aa: CATSSPPDVSGEKLFF
cdr3_nt: TGTGCCACCAGTTCGCCCCCTGATGTCTCGGGGGAAAAACTGTTTTTT

d_call: -
j_call: TRBJ2-2
v_call: TRBV5-1
clone_size: -
cdr3_aa: CASSSDGTPNRELFF
cdr3_nt: TGCGCCAGCAGCTCGGACGGGACTCCCAACCGGGAGCTGTTTTTT

d_call: -
j_call: TRBJ2-4
v_call: TRBV28
clone_size: -
cdr3_aa: CASSLVATKNIQYF
cdr3_nt: TGTGCCAGCAGTTTGGTAGCGACCAAAAACATTCAGTACTTC

d_call: TRBD1
j_call: TRBJ2-1
v_call: TRBV5-1
clone_size: -
cdr3_aa: CASSAGTGILNEQFF
cdr3_nt: TGCGCCAGCAGCGCCGGGACAGGGATCCTTAATGAGCAGTTCTTC

d_call: -
j_call: TRBJ1-4
v_call: TRBV28
clone_size: -
cdr3_aa: CASLPQMEGKEKLFF
cdr3_nt: TGTGCCAGCCTCCCCCAGATGGAGGGAAAGGAAAAACTGTTTTTT

d_call: -
j_call: TRBJ1-2
v_call: TRBV4-1
clone_size: -
cdr3_aa: CASSRGQLLTNYGYTF
cdr3_nt: TGCGCCAGCAGCCGCGGACAGCTCCTAACTAACTATGGCTACACCTTC

d_call: -
j_call: TRBJ1-5
v_call: TRBV15
clone_size: -
cdr3_aa: CATSMGGAGQPQHF
cdr3_nt: TGTGCCACCAGCATGGGAGGGGCGGGTCAGCCCCAGCATTTT

d_call: TRBD2
j_call: TRBJ2-1
v_call: TRBV2
clone_size: once
cdr3_aa: CASSLLAGNIDEQFF
cdr3_nt: TGTGCCAGCAGCCTACTAGCGGGGAATATCGATGAGCAGTTCTTC

d_call: TRBD1
j_call: TRBJ1-5
v_call: TRBV5-6
clone_size: few
cdr3_aa: CASSLRDRGVNQPQHF
cdr3_nt: TGTGCCAGCAGCTTACGGGACAGGGGGGTGAATCAGCCCCAGCATTTT

d_call: -
j_call: TRBJ2-3
v_call: TRBV6-2/TRBV6-3
clone_size: -
cdr3_aa: CASSLIGRTDTQYF
cdr3_nt: TGTGCCAGCAGTTTAATTGGTAGAACAGATACGCAGTATTTT

d_call: -
j_call: TRBJ2-7
v_call: TRBV5-3
clone_size: -
cdr3_aa: CARSLWDKERFYEQYF
cdr3_nt: TGTGCCAGAAGCTTATGGGACAAGGAAAGATTCTACGAGCAGTACTTC

d_call: -
j_call: TRBJ2-7
v_call: TRBV5-1
clone_size: -
cdr3_aa: CASSLQGSSYEQYF
cdr3_nt: TGCGCCAGCAGCTTACAGGGTAGCTCCTACGAGCAGTACTTC

d_call: -
j_call: TRBJ2-7
v_call: TRBV5-1
clone_size: -
cdr3_aa: CASSLSRGHYEQYF
cdr3_nt: TGCGCCAGCAGCTTGAGCAGGGGCCACTACGAGCAGTACTTC

d_call: -
j_call: TRBJ1-2
v_call: TRBV4-2
clone_size: -
cdr3_aa: CASSQDGEGEYTF
cdr3_nt: TGTGCCAGCAGCCAAGATGGGGAGGGCGAGTACACCTTC

d_call: -
j_call: TRBJ2-3
v_call: TRBV11-2
clone_size: once
cdr3_aa: CASSLVGGGSTDTQYF
cdr3_nt: TGTGCCAGCAGCTTAGTCGGGGGCGGGAGTACAGATACGCAGTATTTT

d_call: TRBD1
j_call: TRBJ2-7
v_call: TRBV6-5
clone_size: -
cdr3_aa: CASGNRGRGSYEQYF
cdr3_nt: TGTGCCAGCGGCAACAGGGGGCGAGGGTCCTACGAGCAGTACTTC

d_call: -
j_call: TRBJ2-7
v_call: TRBV5-1
clone_size: -
cdr3_aa: CASSFDDSLYYEQYF
cdr3_nt: TGCGCCAGCAGCTTCGACGACAGTCTCTACTACGAGCAGTACTTC

d_call: -
j_call: TRBJ1-1
v_call: TRBV28
clone_size: -
cdr3_aa: CASSFVRLSPEAFF
cdr3_nt: TGTGCCAGCAGTTTCGTGAGGTTAAGTCCTGAAGCTTTCTTT

d_call: -
j_call: TRBJ2-3
v_call: TRBV24-1
clone_size: -
cdr3_aa: CATRQAGVNTQYF
cdr3_nt: TGTGCCACCAGACAGGCAGGGGTGAATACGCAGTATTTT

d_call: -
j_call: TRBJ2-3
v_call: TRBV5-1
clone_size: -
cdr3_aa: CASSELQGLEDTQYF
cdr3_nt: TGCGCCAGCAGCGAGCTCCAGGGACTTGAAGATACGCAGTATTTT

d_call: -
j_call: TRBJ2-3
v_call: TRBV2
clone_size: few
cdr3_aa: CASRVDSRGSTDTQYF
cdr3_nt: TGTGCCAGCAGGGTGGACAGCCGGGGTAGCACAGATACGCAGTATTTT

d_call: -
j_call: TRBJ2-5
v_call: TRBV6-6
clone_size: -
cdr3_aa: CASTGVLGETQYF
cdr3_nt: TGTGCCAGCACCGGGGTACTTGGGGAGACCCAGTACTTC

d_call: TRBD1
j_call: TRBJ1-2
v_call: TRBV2
clone_size: -
cdr3_aa: CASILPGQGNYGYTF
cdr3_nt: TGTGCCAGCATTCTTCCGGGACAGGGAAACTATGGCTACACCTTC